The clone carrying this T cell receptor (beta chain) was seen more than once but under ten times. CDR1 SGHKS and CDR2 YYEKEE come from the germline V gene (reference sequence). This CDR3 comprises 16 residues. J gave up 3 bases and V 3 bases, and 11 bases lay outside the gene matches. Time point reported: peripheral blood 6 weeks after treatment start. Assay: immunoSEQ multiplex PCR; the TCRdb copy retains only in-frame clones and omits some. Of under 60,000 clones in the sample, about 90% were seen once. These data originate in a study of PD-L1 blockade in urothelial cancer. This chain connects TRBV5-5 to TRBJ2-7; TRBD2 aligns across 8 bases. Sequenced here: PBMCs, sampled around atezolizumab (anti-PD-L1) treatment. The TCR comes from a man aged 55 to 70 with urothelial cancer. As DNA, the CDR3 is TGTGCCAGCAGCTCTACGGGGGGGCGGAAGCTCTACGAGCAGTACTTC. Encoded protein: CASSSTGGRKLYEQYF.